Sequencing of this T cell receptor beta chain was carried out in a study of neurological immune-mediated disorders. The table lists this clonotype with many counts. 5'RACE with 10-nucleotide random UMIs generated the cDNA. Each CDR3 protein is one row after TCRdb ran MiXCR on the 5' RACE reads. The sample contains about 76,000 distinct CDR3 sequences, approximately 17% of which appear only once. It was blood bank volunteers in Maryland, USA who made up the healthy controls. The CDR3 contains 17 residues. The germline CDR1 and CDR2 sequences are MDHEN and SYDVKM. V gave up 5 bases and J gave up 2 bases; unmatched junction bases: 12.

What was sequenced was PBMCs. This TCR derives from a woman aged 40 to 50 in good health. V gene TRBV28 combines with J gene TRBJ2-7, with 10 bases identical to TRBD1. Here the CDR3 reads CASSPGPIGQGAYEQYV. DNA of the CDR3: TGTGCCAGCAGTCCAGGTCCCATAGGACAGGGGGCCTACGAGCAGTACGTC.